The following is a T cell receptor (beta chain) sequence with its context. Its antigen is not known. This sample stems from a study of monozygotic twins with inflammatory bowel disease. Someone took an approximately 2.6 ml blood sample from each of the donors. Germline-derived CDR1 and CDR2 are SGHDN and FVKESK. The CDR3 has 17 amino acids. Added by template switching were UMIs that each held a 6-nucleotide sample barcode. TCRdb reanalyzed the 5' RACE reads, giving one entry per CDR3 protein sequence and no DNA. The sample table sets out 300,000 to 450,000 distinct CDR3 sequences. Whole-study findings and limits: Relative clonotype sharing with others was diminished in IBD patients versus healthy twins, particularly with disease activity. The analysis yielded no support for one strong signal or clonotype associated with IBD.

This receptor was identified in a human donor with ulcerative colitis or Crohn's disease, or a healthy co-twin of an affected twin (not recorded which). This chain links TRBV14 with TRBJ2-2; TCRdb names TRBD1, which stays unverified in the absence of DNA. Sequencing was carried out using blood. The CDR3 reads CASSLQGAGVDTGELFF.